This T cell receptor (beta chain) was sequenced in a study of Ad26.COV2.S vaccination and SARS-CoV-2 variants. The wider study: Donor got 5x10^10 or 1x10^11 viral particles of Ad26.COV2.S.

Study observations and caveats: Breadth of non-spike TCRs did not differ between vaccinees and placebo recipients. The placebo group had lower spike-specific TCR breadth than the vaccine recipients did.

On this clone: The antigen is undetermined.

TCRdb's table, derived via immunoSEQ multiplex PCR, lists solely in-frame clones and lacks some. The sample yields around 300,000 clones, 88% seen once. Indicated treatment: 15 to 20 received Ad26.COV2.S at low or high dose, single or two shots; roughly 5 received placebo; per-sample allocation not given. Vaccine and placebo recipients were sampled on day 63 after the first injection. CDR3 length: 16 residues. This clonotype was obtained from a person between 18 and 59 years old who received the Ad26.COV2.S COVID-19 vaccine or a placebo. This rearrangement joins TRBV21-1 to TRBJ1-1; the table's D gene call, TRBD1, was not cross checked with the DNA. TRBV21-1 is tagged as a pseudogene. Source: peripheral blood, taken in a trial of Ad26.COV2.S vaccine versus placebo. For the CDR3, the DNA is TGTGCCAGCAGCAAAGCTGGGCCTACAAGGCTCCCTGAAGCTTTCTTT. It codes for CASSKAGPTRLPEAFF.